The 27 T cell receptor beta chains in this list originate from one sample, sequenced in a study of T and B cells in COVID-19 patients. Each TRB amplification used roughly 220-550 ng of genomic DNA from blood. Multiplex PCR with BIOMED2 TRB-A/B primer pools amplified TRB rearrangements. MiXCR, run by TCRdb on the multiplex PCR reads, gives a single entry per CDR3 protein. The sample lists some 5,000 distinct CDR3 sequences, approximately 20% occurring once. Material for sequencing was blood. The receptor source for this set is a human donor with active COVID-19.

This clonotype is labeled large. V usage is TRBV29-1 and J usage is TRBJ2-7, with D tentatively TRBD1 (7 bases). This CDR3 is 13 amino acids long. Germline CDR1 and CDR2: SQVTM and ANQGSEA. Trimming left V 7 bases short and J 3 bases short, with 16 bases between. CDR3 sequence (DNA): TGCAGCGCCGGGGGTCAGGGGGGCTACGAGCAGTACTTC. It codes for CSAGGQGGYEQYF.

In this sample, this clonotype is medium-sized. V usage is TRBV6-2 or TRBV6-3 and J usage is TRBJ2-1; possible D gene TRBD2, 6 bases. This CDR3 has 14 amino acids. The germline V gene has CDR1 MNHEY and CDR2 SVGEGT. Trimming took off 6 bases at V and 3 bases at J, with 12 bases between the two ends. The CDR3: CASRPSGVYNEQFF. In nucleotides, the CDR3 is TGTGCCAGCAGACCCTCGGGGGTCTACAATGAGCAGTTCTTC.

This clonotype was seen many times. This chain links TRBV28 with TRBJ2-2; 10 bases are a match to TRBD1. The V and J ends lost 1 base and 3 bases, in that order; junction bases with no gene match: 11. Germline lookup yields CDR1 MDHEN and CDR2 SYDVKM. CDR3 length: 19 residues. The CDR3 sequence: CASSLSWDRGWSDTGELFF. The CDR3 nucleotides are TGTGCCAGCAGTTTATCCTGGGACAGGGGCTGGTCGGACACCGGGGAGCTGTTTTTT.

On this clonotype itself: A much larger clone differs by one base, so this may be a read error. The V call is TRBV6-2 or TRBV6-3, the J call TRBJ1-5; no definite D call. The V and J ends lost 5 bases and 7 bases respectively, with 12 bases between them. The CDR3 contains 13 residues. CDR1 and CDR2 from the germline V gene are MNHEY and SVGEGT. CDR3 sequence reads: CASSDWAQQPQHF. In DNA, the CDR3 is TGTGCCAGCAGTGACTGGGCTCAACAGCCCCAGCATTTT.

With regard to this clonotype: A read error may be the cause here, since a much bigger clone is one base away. The CDR3 DNA sequence: TGTGCCAGCAGCCCTAAGGGCGTCACTTACAGTGAGCAGTTCTTC. Protein sequence: CASSPKGVTYSEQFF. The V and J genes are TRBV7-2 and TRBJ2-1; D call uncertain. The germline V gene encodes CDR1 SGHTA and CDR2 FQGNSA. This CDR3 spans 15 amino acids. The full variable domain, with the rest looked up from reference TRBV7-2 and TRBJ2-1, is GAGVSQSPSNKVTEKGKDVELRCDPISGHTALYWYRQSLGQGLEFLIYFQGNSAPDKSGLPSDRFSAERTGGSVSTLTIQRTQQEDSAVYLCASSPKGVTYSEQFFGPGTRLTVL.

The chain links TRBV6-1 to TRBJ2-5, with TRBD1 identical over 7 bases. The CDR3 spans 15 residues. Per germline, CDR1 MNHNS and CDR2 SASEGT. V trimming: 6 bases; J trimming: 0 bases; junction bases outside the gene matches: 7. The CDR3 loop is CASRGGQAYQETQYF. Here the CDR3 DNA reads TGTGCCAGCAGAGGTGGACAGGCTTACCAAGAGACCCAGTACTTC.

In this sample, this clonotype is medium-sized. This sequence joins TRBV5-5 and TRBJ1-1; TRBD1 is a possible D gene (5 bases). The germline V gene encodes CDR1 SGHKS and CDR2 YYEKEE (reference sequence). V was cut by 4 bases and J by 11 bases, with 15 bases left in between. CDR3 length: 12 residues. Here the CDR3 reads CASSLPSWDAFF. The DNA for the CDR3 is TGTGCCAGCAGCCTCCCCTCTTGGGACGCTTTCTTT.

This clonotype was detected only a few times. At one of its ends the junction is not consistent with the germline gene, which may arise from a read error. This CDR3 is CSARDRGGGYTF. For the CDR3, the DNA is TGCAGTGCAAGAGACAGGGGGGGTGGCTACACCTTC. The chain has TRBV20-1 and TRBJ1-2; 9 nucleotides agree with TRBD1. The germline CDR1 and CDR2 sequences are DFQATT and SNEGSKA (reference sequence). The CDR3 covers 12 residues.

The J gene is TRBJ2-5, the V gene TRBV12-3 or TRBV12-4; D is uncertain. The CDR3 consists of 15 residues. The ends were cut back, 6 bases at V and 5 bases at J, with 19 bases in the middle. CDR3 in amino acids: CASRSRRTDEETQYF. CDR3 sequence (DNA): TGTGCCAGCAGAAGTAGACGGACCGACGAGGAGACCCAGTACTTC.

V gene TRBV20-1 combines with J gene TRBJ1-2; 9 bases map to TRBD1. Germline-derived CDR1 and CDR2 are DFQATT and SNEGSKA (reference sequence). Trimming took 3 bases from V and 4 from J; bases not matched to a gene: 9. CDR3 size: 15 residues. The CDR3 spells CSARAGTGRTYGYTF. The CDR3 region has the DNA TGCAGTGCTAGGGCCGGGACAGGGCGGACCTATGGCTACACCTTC.

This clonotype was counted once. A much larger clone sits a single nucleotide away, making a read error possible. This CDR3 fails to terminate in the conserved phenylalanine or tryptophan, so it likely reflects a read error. The CDR3 DNA reads TGTGCCAGCAAAGTCCCAGGGTTGAACACTGAAGCTTTCCTT. The encoded protein is CASKVPGLNTEAFL. This chain joins TRBV12-3 or TRBV12-4 and TRBJ1-1; weak D call: TRBD1 (5 bases). This CDR3 has 14 amino acids. Trimming took off 7 bases at V and 0 bases at J, with 12 bases between the two ends.

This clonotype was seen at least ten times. The CDR3 loop reads CASSYSPTFHSGNTIYF. The CDR3 DNA is TGTGCCAGCAGTTACTCGCCGACGTTCCACTCTGGAAACACCATATATTTT. This rearrangement joins TRBV6-2 or TRBV6-3 to TRBJ1-3; unclear D gene. This CDR3 contains 17 residues. Looked up from germline, CDR1 is MNHEY and CDR2 is SVGEGT. Trimming pared 0 bases from V and 0 bases from J, leaving 12 bases between.

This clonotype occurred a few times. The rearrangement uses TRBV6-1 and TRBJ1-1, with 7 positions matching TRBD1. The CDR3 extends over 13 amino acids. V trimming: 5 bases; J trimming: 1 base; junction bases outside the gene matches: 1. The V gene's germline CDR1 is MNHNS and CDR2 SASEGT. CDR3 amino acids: CASSRQGNTEAFF. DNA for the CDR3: TGTGCCAGCAGTAGACAGGGGAACACTGAAGCTTTCTTT.

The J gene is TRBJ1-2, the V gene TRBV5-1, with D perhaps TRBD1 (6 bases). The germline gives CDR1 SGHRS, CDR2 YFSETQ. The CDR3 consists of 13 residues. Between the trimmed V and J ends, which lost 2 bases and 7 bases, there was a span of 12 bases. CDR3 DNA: TGCGCCAGCAGCTTCGAGGGGGTTAGTGGCTACACCTTC. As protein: CASSFEGVSGYTF. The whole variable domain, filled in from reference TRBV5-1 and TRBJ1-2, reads KAGVTQTPRYLIKTRGQQVTLSCSPISGHRSVSWYQQTPGQGLQFLFEYFSETQRNKGNFPGRFSGRQFSNSRSEMNVSTLELGDSALYLCASSFEGVSGYTFGSGTRLTVV.

Here the CDR3 DNA reads TGCAGTGCCCCTGACTTCAACTATGGCTACACCTTC. Protein sequence: CSAPDFNYGYTF. The chain recombines TRBV20-1 with TRBJ1-2, with D unclear. The germline V gene has CDR1 DFQATT and CDR2 SNEGSKA (reference sequence). The CDR3 is 12 residues long. V lost 6 bases, J lost 2 bases, and 10 bases lay in between.

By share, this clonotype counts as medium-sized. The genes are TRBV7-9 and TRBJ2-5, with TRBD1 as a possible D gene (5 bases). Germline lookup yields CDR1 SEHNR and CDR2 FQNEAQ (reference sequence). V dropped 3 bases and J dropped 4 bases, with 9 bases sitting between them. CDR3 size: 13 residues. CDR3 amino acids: CASSFSRAETQYF. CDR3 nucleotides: TGTGCCAGCAGCTTCTCCAGGGCAGAGACCCAGTACTTC. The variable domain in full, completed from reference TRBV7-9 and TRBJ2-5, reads DTGVSQNPRHKITKRGQNVTFRCDPISEHNRLYWYRQTLGQGPEFLTYFQNEAQLEKSRLLSDRFSAERPKGSFSTLEIQRTEQGDSAMYLCASSFSRAETQYFGPGTRLLVL.

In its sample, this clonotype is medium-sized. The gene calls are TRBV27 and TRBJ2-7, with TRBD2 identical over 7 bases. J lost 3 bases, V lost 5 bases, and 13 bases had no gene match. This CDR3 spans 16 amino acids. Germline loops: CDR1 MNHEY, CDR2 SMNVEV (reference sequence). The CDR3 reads CASSPVGGRDFYEQYF. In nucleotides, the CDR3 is TGTGCCAGCAGTCCAGTCGGGGGGAGGGACTTCTACGAGCAGTACTTC.

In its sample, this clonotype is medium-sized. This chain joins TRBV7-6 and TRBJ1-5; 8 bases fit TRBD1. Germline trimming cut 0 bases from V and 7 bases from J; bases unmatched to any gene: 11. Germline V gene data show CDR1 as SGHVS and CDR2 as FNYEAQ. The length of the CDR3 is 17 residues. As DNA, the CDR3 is TGTGCCAGCAGCTTAGCGGCAGGGGGCGGTTTAAGGCAGCCCCAGCATTTT. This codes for CASSLAAGGGLRQPQHF.

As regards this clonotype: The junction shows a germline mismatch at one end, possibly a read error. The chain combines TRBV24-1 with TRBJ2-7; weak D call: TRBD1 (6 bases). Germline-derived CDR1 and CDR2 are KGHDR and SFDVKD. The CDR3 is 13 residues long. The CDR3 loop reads CASSDGTSYEQYF. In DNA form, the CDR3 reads TGTGCCTCCAGTGATGGGACAAGCTACGAGCAGTACTTC.

The CDR3 region is CASSQPGGDTGNTIYF. The CDR3 coding sequence is TGTGCCAGCAGCCAACCCGGCGGAGATACGGGAAACACCATATATTTT. The rearrangement links TRBV4-2 to TRBJ1-3, with unresolved D. The CDR3 covers 16 residues. The germline CDR1 and CDR2 sequences are LGHNA and YNFKEQ. V shed 2 bases and J shed 4 bases, with 15 bases lying between them.

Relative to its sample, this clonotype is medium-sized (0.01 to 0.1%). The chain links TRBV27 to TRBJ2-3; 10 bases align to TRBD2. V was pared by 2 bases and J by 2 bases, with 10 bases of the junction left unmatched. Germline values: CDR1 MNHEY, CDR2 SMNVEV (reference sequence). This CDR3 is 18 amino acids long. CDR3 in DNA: TGTGCCAGCAGTTTACGGCGTCTAGCGGGAGTCAACACAGATACGCAGTATTTT. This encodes CASSLRRLAGVNTDTQYF.

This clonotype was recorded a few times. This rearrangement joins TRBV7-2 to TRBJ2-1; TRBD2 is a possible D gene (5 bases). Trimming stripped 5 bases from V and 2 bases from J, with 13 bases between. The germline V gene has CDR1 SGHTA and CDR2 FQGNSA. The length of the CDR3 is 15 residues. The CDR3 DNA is TGTGCCAGCAGCCCAGACGGGGTTACCTACAATGAGCAGTTCTTC. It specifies CASSPDGVTYNEQFF.

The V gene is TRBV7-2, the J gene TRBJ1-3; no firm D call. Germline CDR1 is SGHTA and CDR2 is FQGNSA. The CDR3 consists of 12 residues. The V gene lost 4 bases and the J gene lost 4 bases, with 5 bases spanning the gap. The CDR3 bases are TGTGCCAGCAGCTATTCCGGAAACACCATATATTTT. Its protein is CASSYSGNTIYF.

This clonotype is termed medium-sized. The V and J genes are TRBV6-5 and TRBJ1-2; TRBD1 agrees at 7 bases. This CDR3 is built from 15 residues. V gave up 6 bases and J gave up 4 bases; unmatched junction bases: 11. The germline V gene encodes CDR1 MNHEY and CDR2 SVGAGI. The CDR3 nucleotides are TGTGCCAGCAGGCCACCGGGACAGCCTTCCTATGGCTACACCTTC. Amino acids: CASRPPGQPSYGYTF.

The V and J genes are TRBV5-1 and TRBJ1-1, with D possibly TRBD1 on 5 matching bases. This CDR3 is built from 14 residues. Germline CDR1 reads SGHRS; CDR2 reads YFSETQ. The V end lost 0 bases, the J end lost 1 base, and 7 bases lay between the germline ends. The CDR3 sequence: CASSLEGRNTEAFF. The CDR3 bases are TGCGCCAGCAGCTTGGAGGGGAGGAACACTGAAGCTTTCTTT.

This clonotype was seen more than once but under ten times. The chain's CDR3 is CASSYELQETQYF. The CDR3 DNA reads TGTGCCAGCAGCTACGAACTCCAAGAGACCCAGTACTTC. The V gene is TRBV7-2, the J gene TRBJ2-5; D is ambiguous. Germline assignment: CDR1 SGHTA and CDR2 FQGNSA. V lost 4 bases to trimming and J lost 1 base, with 7 bases between them. CDR3 size: 13 residues.

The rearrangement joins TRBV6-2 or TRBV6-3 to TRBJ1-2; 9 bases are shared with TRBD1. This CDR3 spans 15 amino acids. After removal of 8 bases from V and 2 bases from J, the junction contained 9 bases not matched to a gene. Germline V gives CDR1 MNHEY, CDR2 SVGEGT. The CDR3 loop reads CASHTGGHGNYGYTF. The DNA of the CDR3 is TGTGCCAGCCACACAGGGGGCCATGGAAACTATGGCTACACCTTC.